This entry lists 18 T cell receptor beta chains sequenced from one sample in a study of shared clonotypes between healthy human individuals. Data came from immunoSEQ multiplex PCR; TCRdb stores just in-frame clones and leaves some out. The sample shows roughly 1,600,000 clones, 97% to 99% of them seen only once. Sequenced: naive CD4+ T cells sorted from blood. Subset: CD45RA+ positively selected. The receptors were sampled from a man in his thirties or forties in good health.

The chain uses TRBV5-1 and TRBJ2-5; either TRBD1 or TRBD2 may supply D (6 bases each). The CDR3 contains 13 residues. Germline-derived CDR1 and CDR2 are SGHRS and YFSETQ. V was shortened by 4 bases and J by 10 bases, with 17 bases between the two germline ends. For the CDR3, the DNA is TGCGCCAGCAGCCTACCAGGAGAGGGGGGCCAGTACTTC. It is translated as CASSLPGEGGQYF. Combining the CDR3 with reference TRBV5-1 and TRBJ2-5 gives the whole variable domain KAGVTQTPRYLIKTRGQQVTLSCSPISGHRSVSWYQQTPGQGLQFLFEYFSETQRNKGNFPGRFSGRQFSNSRSEMNVSTLELGDSALYLCASSLPGEGGQYFGPGTRLLVL.

The chain carries TRBV15 and TRBJ1-5; D ambiguous. In germline, CDR1 is LNHNV, CDR2 YYDKDF (reference sequence). V was clipped by 0 bases and J by 7 bases, with 10 bases between them. The CDR3 loop spans 14 amino acids. As DNA, the CDR3 is TGTGCCACCAGCAGAGATCGGGCGGAACAGCCCCAGCATTTT. Translation gives CATSRDRAEQPQHF. The variable domain in full, with the rest retrieved from reference TRBV15 and TRBJ1-5, is DAMVIQNPRYQVTQFGKPVTLSCSQTLNHNVMYWYQQKSSQAPKLLFHYYDKDFNNEADTPDNFQSRRPNTSFCFLDIRSPGLGDTAMYLCATSRDRAEQPQHFGDGTRLSIL.

V usage is TRBV7-8 and J usage is TRBJ1-4, with TRBD1 matching over 10 bases. The CDR3 runs 18 residues. V shed 5 bases, J shed 4 bases, and the junction held 13 bases outside the gene matches. Germline V gives CDR1 SGHVS, CDR2 FQNEAQ. CDR3 in DNA: TGTGCCAGCAGCCAGGGGGACAGGGGTATTTTCGATAATGAAAAACTGTTTTTT. Protein: CASSQGDRGIFDNEKLFF. Filled out from reference TRBV7-8 and TRBJ1-4, the complete variable domain reads GAGVSQSPRYKVAKRGQDVALRCDPISGHVSLFWYQQALGQGPEFLTYFQNEAQLDKSGLPSDRFFAERPEGSVSTLKIQRTQQEDSAVYLCASSQGDRGIFDNEKLFFGSGTQLSVL.

The chain links TRBV5-1 to TRBJ2-7, with D hard to call. There are 16 residues in the CDR3. With 0 bases removed from V and 2 bases from J, the gap between germline ends came to 15 bases. Germline CDR1 reads SGHRS; CDR2 reads YFSETQ. The chain's CDR3 is CASSLAQLGITYEQYF. The CDR3 region has the DNA TGCGCCAGCAGCTTGGCCCAACTGGGTATAACCTACGAGCAGTACTTC. The whole variable domain, filled in from reference TRBV5-1 and TRBJ2-7, reads KAGVTQTPRYLIKTRGQQVTLSCSPISGHRSVSWYQQTPGQGLQFLFEYFSETQRNKGNFPGRFSGRQFSNSRSEMNVSTLELGDSALYLCASSLAQLGITYEQYFGPGTRLTVT.

This chain uses TRBV5-1 with TRBJ2-7, with D tentatively TRBD1 (6 bases). Deletions cut 0 bases from V and 5 bases from J, with 15 bases between. The germline V gene has CDR1 SGHRS and CDR2 YFSETQ. CDR3 length equals 15 residues. The CDR3 DNA sequence: TGCGCCAGCAGCTTGGGAACAACAGGGTACGACGAGCAGTACTTC. It encodes CASSLGTTGYDEQYF.

The chain carries TRBV6-6 and TRBJ1-5, with unresolved D. The CDR3 consists of 14 residues. Germline CDR1 reads MNHNY; CDR2 reads SVGAGI (reference sequence). V shed 6 bases and J shed 6 bases, with 15 bases lying between them. CDR3 coding DNA: TGTGCCAGCAGCTCGTCAAATGCGGCTCAGCCCCAGCATTTT. Residues: CASSSSNAAQPQHF.

This clone is a singleton in its sample. The V and J genes are TRBV5-1 and TRBJ2-4; 7 bases align to TRBD2. Germline V gene sequence: CDR1 SGHRS, CDR2 YFSETQ. The CDR3 has 14 amino acids. The junction had 4 bases not matched to a gene; V was cut back by 0 bases and J by 7 bases. This CDR3 reads CASSLGREQNIQYF. Here the CDR3 DNA reads TGCGCCAGCAGCTTGGGGCGGGAGCAGAACATTCAGTACTTC.

The rearrangement uses TRBV5-4 and TRBJ2-1; tentatively, D is TRBD2 (6 bases). V was pared by 2 bases and J by 6 bases, with 15 bases between. Germline lookup yields CDR1 SGHNT and CDR2 YYREEE (reference sequence). The CDR3 runs to 15 residues. In nucleotides, the CDR3 is TGTGCCAGCAGCTTTCGCGGGGTGGTACCCAATGAGCAGTTCTTC. This encodes CASSFRGVVPNEQFF.

DNA of the CDR3: TGTGCCAGCAGCTTCTCAGGCGAGCGGGTAACCTACGAGCAGTACTTC. Translating gives CASSFSGERVTYEQYF. The V call is TRBV11-3, the J call TRBJ2-7; possibly TRBD2 for D (6 bases). Germline CDR1 reads SGHNT; CDR2 reads YENEEA. This CDR3 has 16 amino acids. Trimming left V 3 bases short and J 2 bases short, with 17 bases between. The full variable domain, its missing parts supplied by reference TRBV11-3 and TRBJ2-7, is EAGVVQSPRYKIIEKKQPVAFWCNPISGHNTLYWYLQNLGQGPELLIRYENEEAVDDSQLPKDRFSAERLKGVDSTLKIQPAELGDSAVYLCASSFSGERVTYEQYFGPGTRLTVT.

The V and J genes are TRBV7-2 and TRBJ2-2; no definite D call. Trimming cost V 2 bases and J 1 base, with 8 bases left between them. The CDR3 spans 15 residues. CDR1 SGHTA and CDR2 FQGNSA come from the germline V gene. The CDR3 protein is CASSLIPRNTGELFF. The CDR3 DNA sequence: TGTGCCAGCAGCTTAATCCCAAGGAACACCGGGGAGCTGTTTTTT.

The chain carries TRBV5-1 and TRBJ2-7; 14 positions agree with TRBD2. Germline CDR1 is SGHRS and CDR2 is YFSETQ. There are 18 residues in the CDR3. Trimming cost V 3 bases and J 0 bases; bases outside gene matches: 8. CDR3 loop: CASSSTSGRALASYEQYF. CDR3 DNA sequence: TGCGCCAGCAGCTCGACTAGCGGGAGGGCCTTGGCCTCCTACGAGCAGTACTTC. The full variable domain, with the rest looked up from reference TRBV5-1 and TRBJ2-7, is KAGVTQTPRYLIKTRGQQVTLSCSPISGHRSVSWYQQTPGQGLQFLFEYFSETQRNKGNFPGRFSGRQFSNSRSEMNVSTLELGDSALYLCASSSTSGRALASYEQYFGPGTRLTVT.

The V gene is TRBV28, the J gene TRBJ2-1, with D possibly being TRBD1 (6 bases). Trimming removed 6 bases from V and 7 bases from J, with 13 bases in between. Germline loops: CDR1 MDHEN, CDR2 SYDVKM. The CDR3 extends over 13 amino acids. The CDR3 DNA follows: TGTGCCAGCAGGCAGACAGGTCGAAATGAGCAGTTCTTC. Its translation: CASRQTGRNEQFF.

This rearrangement joins TRBV5-4 to TRBJ2-7; TRBD1 aligns across 10 bases. V shed 3 bases and J 2 bases; nucleotides not matched to a gene: 5. The CDR3 is made up of 15 amino acids. Germline CDR1 and CDR2: SGHNT and YYREEE (reference sequence). The CDR3 loop is CASSSRDRGTYEQYF. DNA for the CDR3: TGTGCCAGCAGCTCTCGGGACAGGGGAACCTACGAGCAGTACTTC. The full variable domain, its missing parts supplied by reference TRBV5-4 and TRBJ2-7, is ETGVTQSPTHLIKTRGQQVTLRCSSQSGHNTVSWYQQALGQGPQFIFQYYREEENGRGNFPPRFSGLQFPNYSSELNVNALELDDSALYLCASSSRDRGTYEQYFGPGTRLTVT.

This chain links TRBV7-9 with TRBJ2-7; D may be TRBD1 or TRBD2 (5 bases each). The germline gives CDR1 SEHNR, CDR2 FQNEAQ (reference sequence). The V gene lost 4 bases and the J gene lost 2 bases, with 18 bases spanning the gap. This CDR3 contains 16 residues. The chain's CDR3 is CASSSGGWNAPYEQYF. CDR3 coding DNA: TGTGCCAGCAGCTCTGGGGGATGGAATGCGCCCTACGAGCAGTACTTC.

V is TRBV7-9 and J is TRBJ2-1; D gene uncertain. The V end lost 1 base, the J end lost 9 bases, and 1 base lay between the germline ends. The length of the CDR3 is 10 residues. Germline assignment: CDR1 SEHNR and CDR2 FQNEAQ (reference sequence). The CDR3 loop is CASSLVEQFF. CDR3 sequence (DNA): TGTGCCAGCAGCTTAGTTGAGCAGTTCTTC.

This clone was detected once. This chain joins TRBV6-5 and TRBJ1-1, with D unclear. The CDR3 spans 14 residues. Deletions cut 2 bases from V and 1 base from J, with 8 bases between. CDR1 is MNHEY and CDR2 is SVGAGI in the germline V gene. CDR3 in amino acids: CASSYTDGNTEAFF. The DNA for the CDR3 is TGTGCCAGCAGTTACACGGACGGGAACACTGAAGCTTTCTTT.

This chain connects TRBV19 to TRBJ2-3, with D hard to call. The germline gives CDR1 LNHDA, CDR2 SQIVND (reference sequence). This CDR3 comprises 14 residues. Trimming left V 4 bases short and J 1 base short, with 9 bases between. The CDR3, as DNA: TGTGCCAGTAGTAGGGTCTGGGGCACAGATACGCAGTATTTT. Its translation is CASSRVWGTDTQYF.

This chain links TRBV5-1 with TRBJ2-1; D uncertain. Trimming cost V 1 base and J 12 bases, with 14 bases left between them. Germline assignment: CDR1 SGHRS and CDR2 YFSETQ. The CDR3 is 13 amino acids. CDR3 amino acids: CASSLSPASGQFF. Here the CDR3 DNA reads TGCGCCAGCAGCTTGTCCCCAGCCTCAGGGCAGTTCTTC.